These T cell receptor beta chains were read from a single sample in a study of cytomegalovirus exposure and HLA in healthy donors. Here immunoSEQ multiplex PCR was the method, and the copy in TCRdb shows in-frame clones only, minus some. The profile covers about 85,000 clones, with around 64% appearing a single time and 2.1% taken by the ten largest. Material for sequencing was PBMCs. These receptors came from a man aged 25 to 40 in good health and CMV-seronegative. The CDR3 runs from the conserved cysteine through the conserved F or W. The D gene is left open where the match is weak. Expanded clones are given a class, and other clones once, few, many or no size at all.

v_call,clone_size,j_call,d_call,cdr3_aa,cdr3_nt
TRBV30,.,TRBJ2-7,.,CAWSRGFYEQYF,TGTGCCTGGAGTAGGGGCTTTTACGAGCAGTACTTC
TRBV29-1,.,TRBJ2-5,.,CSVEERTLVSGWETQYF,TGCAGCGTTGAAGAACGGACTCTCGTGAGTGGTTGGGAGACCCAGTACTTC
TRBV6-4,.,TRBJ2-6,.,CASSPQGSGANVLTF,TGTGCCAGCAGTCCTCAGGGGAGTGGGGCCAACGTCCTGACTTTC
TRBV6-1,.,TRBJ1-4,.,CATAGYRNEKLFF,TGTGCCACCGCGGGATACCGTAATGAAAAACTGTTTTTT
TRBV19,.,TRBJ1-2,TRBD1,CASRGTSQGGYTF,TGTGCCAGTAGAGGGACCTCACAGGGGGGCTACACCTTC
TRBV7-9,.,TRBJ1-3,TRBD1,CASSSQTGGPENTIYF,TGTGCCAGCAGCTCCCAGACAGGGGGCCCCGAAAACACCATATATTTT
TRBV28,.,TRBJ2-5,TRBD2,CASSPLAGRETQYF,TGTGCCAGCAGCCCTCTAGCGGGAAGGGAGACCCAGTACTTC
TRBV19,.,TRBJ2-2,TRBD2,CASTWGGSHTGELFF,TGTGCCAGTACCTGGGGCGGGAGTCACACCGGGGAGCTGTTTTTT
TRBV16,.,TRBJ1-1,.,CASSQSSVSMNTEAFF,TGTGCCAGCAGCCAGTCGAGCGTATCCATGAACACTGAAGCTTTCTTT
TRBV5-4,.,TRBJ1-2,TRBD1,CASSLEGQGSYTF,TGTGCCAGCAGCTTGGAGGGACAGGGTTCCTACACCTTC
TRBV2,.,TRBJ2-5,TRBD2,CASSDTGLAKQETQYF,TGTGCCAGCAGTGACACCGGACTAGCGAAACAAGAGACCCAGTACTTC
TRBV6-5,.,TRBJ2-7,TRBD2,CASSYSWLAEAYEQYF,TGTGCCAGCAGTTACTCGTGGCTAGCGGAGGCCTACGAGCAGTACTTC
TRBV16,.,TRBJ1-4,.,CASSQSQGYEKLFF,TGTGCCAGCAGCCAATCCCAGGGTTATGAAAAACTGTTTTTT
TRBV7-9,.,TRBJ2-7,TRBD1,CASSSWDSYEQYF,TGTGCCAGCAGCTCGTGGGACAGCTACGAGCAGTACTTC
TRBV30,.,TRBJ2-7,TRBD1,CACLGQGIYEQYF,TGTGCCTGCTTGGGACAGGGAATTTACGAGCAGTACTTC
TRBV5-5,few,TRBJ1-5,.,CASSVRTGNQPQHF,TGTGCCAGCAGCGTTCGTACAGGGAATCAGCCCCAGCATTTT
TRBV6-6,.,TRBJ1-4,.,CASSYRQGGTNEKLFF,TGTGCCAGCAGTTACAGGCAGGGCGGAACTAATGAAAAACTGTTTTTT
TRBV5-1,.,TRBJ1-2,TRBD1,CASSTGQGADGYTF,TGCGCCAGCAGCACGGGACAGGGGGCCGATGGCTACACCTTC
TRBV19,few,TRBJ2-1,TRBD2,CASSKLAGVGNEQFF,TGTGCCAGTAGTAAGCTAGCGGGAGTAGGTAATGAGCAGTTCTTC
TRBV27,.,TRBJ1-6,.,CARRPYRDNNNSPLHF,TGTGCCCGCAGACCCTACCGGGACAATAATAATTCACCCCTCCACTTT
TRBV11-3,.,TRBJ2-3,TRBD2,CASSDGLAGLTDTQYF,TGTGCCAGCAGCGACGGACTAGCGGGACTTACAGATACGCAGTATTTT
TRBV2,few,TRBJ2-7,TRBD1,CASSLDRGSNEQYF,TGTGCCAGCAGCCTGGACAGGGGAAGCAACGAGCAGTACTTC
TRBV6-4,few,TRBJ1-5,.,CASSDSRGSNQPQHF,TGTGCCAGCAGTGACTCCAGGGGAAGCAATCAGCCCCAGCATTTT
TRBV30,.,TRBJ1-2,.,CAWSKEIGSDGYTF,TGTGCCTGGAGTAAAGAGATCGGTAGCGATGGCTACACCTTC
TRBV9,.,TRBJ2-7,TRBD2,CASSPGGSSYEQYF,TGTGCCAGCAGCCCGGGGGGGAGCTCCTACGAGCAGTACTTC
TRBV5-4,.,TRBJ1-4,.,CASSLDFGTGTF,.
TRBV5-1,.,TRBJ2-1,TRBD1,CASSLEQGAYNEQLF,TGCGCCAGCAGCTTGGAACAGGGGGCGTACAATGAGCAGCTCTTC
TRBV6-5,.,TRBJ2-7,.,CASSYERGHEQYF,TGTGCCAGCAGTTACGAACGGGGTCACGAGCAGTACTTC
TRBV6-6,few,TRBJ2-5,.,CASSRRQAPGQETQYF,TGTGCCAGCAGCCGACGACAGGCACCGGGGCAAGAGACCCAGTACTTC
TRBV7-2,few,TRBJ1-2,TRBD1,CASSLVQGGYGYTF,TGTGCCAGCAGCTTAGTACAGGGGGGCTATGGCTACACCTTC
TRBV7-8,few,TRBJ1-1,.,CASSLKRQLNTEAFF,TGTGCCAGCAGCTTAAAAAGACAGCTGAACACTGAAGCTTTCTTT
TRBV5-6,.,TRBJ2-7,.,CASSLRTSVRDEQYF,TGTGCCAGCAGCTTGAGGACATCCGTAAGGGACGAGCAGTACTTC
TRBV30,.,TRBJ1-1,TRBD1,CAWSNLGTGVSLAFF,TGTGCCTGGAGTAATTTGGGGACAGGGGTCTCACTAGCTTTCTTT
TRBV5-8,.,TRBJ2-2,.,CASNPNGQGSGELFF,TGTGCCAGCAACCCCAACGGGCAGGGGAGCGGGGAGCTGTTTTTT
TRBV29-1,.,TRBJ2-4,TRBD2,CSVLAGDILGDIQYF,TGCAGCGTATTAGCGGGGGACATATTGGGGGACATTCAGTACTTC
TRBV4-1,.,TRBJ1-4,.,CASSDGGLNEKLFF,TGCGCCAGCTCGGATGGGGGCCTTAATGAAAAACTGTTTTTT
TRBV12-5,.,TRBJ1-2,TRBD1,CASGPKGPGTATNYGYTF,TGTGCTAGTGGTCCGAAAGGTCCCGGGACAGCGACAAACTATGGCTACACCTTC
TRBV4-1,once,TRBJ2-7,TRBD2,CASSQSPGTSGTYEQYF,TGCGCCAGCAGCCAATCTCCCGGGACTAGCGGGACCTACGAGCAGTACTTC
TRBV28,.,TRBJ2-2,.,CASSYKYTGELFF,TGTGCCAGCAGTTACAAGTACACCGGGGAGCTGTTTTTT
TRBV5-1,few,TRBJ1-3,TRBD1,CASSLNQQGTGNTIYF,TGCGCCAGCAGCTTGAACCAACAGGGGACCGGAAACACCATATATTTT
TRBV28,.,TRBJ2-1,TRBD2,CASSLWASGRNEQFF,TGTGCCAGCAGTTTATGGGCTAGCGGGAGAAATGAGCAGTTCTTC
TRBV7-2,.,TRBJ1-1,.,CASSLVSEAFF,TGTGCCAGCAGCCTCGTTTCTGAAGCTTTCTTT
TRBV30,.,TRBJ1-2,.,CAWSPGANYGYTF,TGTGCCTGGAGTCCGGGAGCCAACTATGGCTACACCTTC
TRBV5-1,.,TRBJ1-1,TRBD1,CASSFTGVNTEAFF,TGCGCCAGCAGCTTCACAGGGGTGAACACTGAAGCTTTCTTT
TRBV7-9,once,TRBJ2-5,.,CASSGRDNPETQYF,TGTGCCAGCAGCGGTCGGGACAACCCAGAGACCCAGTACTTC